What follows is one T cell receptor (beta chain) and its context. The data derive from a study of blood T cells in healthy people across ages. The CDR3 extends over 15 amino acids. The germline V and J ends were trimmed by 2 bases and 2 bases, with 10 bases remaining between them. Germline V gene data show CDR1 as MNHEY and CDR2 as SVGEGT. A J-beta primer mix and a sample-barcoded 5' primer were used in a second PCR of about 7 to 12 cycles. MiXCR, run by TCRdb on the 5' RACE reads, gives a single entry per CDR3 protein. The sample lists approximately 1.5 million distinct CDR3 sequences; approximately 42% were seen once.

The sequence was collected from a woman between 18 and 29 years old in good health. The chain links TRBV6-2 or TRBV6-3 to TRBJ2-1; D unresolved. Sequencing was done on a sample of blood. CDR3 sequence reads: CASSYPVGAYNEQFF. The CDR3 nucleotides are TGTGCCAGCAGTTACCCAGTGGGCGCCTACAATGAGCAGTTCTTC.